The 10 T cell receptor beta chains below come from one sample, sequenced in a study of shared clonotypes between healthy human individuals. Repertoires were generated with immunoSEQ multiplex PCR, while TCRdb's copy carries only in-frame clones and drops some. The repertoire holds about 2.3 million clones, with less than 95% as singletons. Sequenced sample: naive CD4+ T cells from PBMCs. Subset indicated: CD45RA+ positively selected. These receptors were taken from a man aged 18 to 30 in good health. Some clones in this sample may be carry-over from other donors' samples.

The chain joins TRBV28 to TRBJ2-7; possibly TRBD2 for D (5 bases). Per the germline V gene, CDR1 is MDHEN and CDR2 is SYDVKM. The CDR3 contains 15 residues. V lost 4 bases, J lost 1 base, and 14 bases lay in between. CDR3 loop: CASSSFPGNSYEQYF. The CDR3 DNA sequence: TGTGCCAGCAGTTCCTTCCCCGGGAATTCCTACGAGCAGTACTTC.

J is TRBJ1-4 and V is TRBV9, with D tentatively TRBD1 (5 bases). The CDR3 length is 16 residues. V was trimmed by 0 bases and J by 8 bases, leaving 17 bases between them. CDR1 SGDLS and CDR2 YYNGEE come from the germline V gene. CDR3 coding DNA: TGTGCCAGCAGCGTAGCCGAGGGTAGGGACGAAGAAAAACTGTTTTTT. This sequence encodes CASSVAEGRDEEKLFF.

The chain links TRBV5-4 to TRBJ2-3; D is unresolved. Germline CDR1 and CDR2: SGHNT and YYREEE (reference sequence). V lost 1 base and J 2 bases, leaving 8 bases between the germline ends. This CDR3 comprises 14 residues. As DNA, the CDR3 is TGTGCCAGCAGCTTGAACGGGTTCACAGATACGCAGTATTTT. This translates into CASSLNGFTDTQYF.

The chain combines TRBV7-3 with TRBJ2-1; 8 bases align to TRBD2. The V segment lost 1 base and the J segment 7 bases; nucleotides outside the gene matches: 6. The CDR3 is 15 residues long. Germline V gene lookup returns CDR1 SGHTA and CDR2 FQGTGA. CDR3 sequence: CASSLNPAGVNEQFF. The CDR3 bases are TGTGCCAGCAGCTTAAATCCAGCGGGAGTGAATGAGCAGTTCTTC.

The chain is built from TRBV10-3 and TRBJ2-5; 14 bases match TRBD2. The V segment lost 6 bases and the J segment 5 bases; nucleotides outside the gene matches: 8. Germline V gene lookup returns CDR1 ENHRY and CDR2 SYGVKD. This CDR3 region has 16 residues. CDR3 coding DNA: TGTGCCATCAGCCCCGGGACTAGCGGGGGTCGTGAGACCCAGTACTTC. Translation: CAISPGTSGGRETQYF.

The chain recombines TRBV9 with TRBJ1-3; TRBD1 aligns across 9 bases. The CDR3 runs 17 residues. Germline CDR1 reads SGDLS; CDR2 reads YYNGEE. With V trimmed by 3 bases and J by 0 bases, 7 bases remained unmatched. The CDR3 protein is CASSGGTGLLSGNTIYF. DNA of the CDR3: TGTGCCAGCAGCGGGGGGACAGGGTTGCTCTCTGGAAACACCATATATTTT.

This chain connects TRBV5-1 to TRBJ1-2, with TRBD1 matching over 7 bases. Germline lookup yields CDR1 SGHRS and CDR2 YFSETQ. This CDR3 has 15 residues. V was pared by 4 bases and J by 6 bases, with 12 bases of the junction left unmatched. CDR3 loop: CASSSAPGQKDGYTF. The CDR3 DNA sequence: TGCGCCAGCAGCAGCGCCCCGGGACAGAAGGATGGCTACACCTTC.

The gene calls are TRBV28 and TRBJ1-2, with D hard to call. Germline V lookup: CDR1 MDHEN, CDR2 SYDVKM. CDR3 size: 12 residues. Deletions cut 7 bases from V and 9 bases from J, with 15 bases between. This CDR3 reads CASTGEARSYTF. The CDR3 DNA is TGTGCCAGCACAGGTGAAGCTAGAAGCTACACCTTC.

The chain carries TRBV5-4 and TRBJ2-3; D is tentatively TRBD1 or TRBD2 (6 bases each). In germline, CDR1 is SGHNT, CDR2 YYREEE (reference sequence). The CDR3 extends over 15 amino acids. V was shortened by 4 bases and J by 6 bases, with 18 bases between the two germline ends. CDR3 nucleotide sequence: TGTGCCAGCAGCCCTGGGGGCACAGGGAGGGATACGCAGTATTTT. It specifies CASSPGGTGRDTQYF.

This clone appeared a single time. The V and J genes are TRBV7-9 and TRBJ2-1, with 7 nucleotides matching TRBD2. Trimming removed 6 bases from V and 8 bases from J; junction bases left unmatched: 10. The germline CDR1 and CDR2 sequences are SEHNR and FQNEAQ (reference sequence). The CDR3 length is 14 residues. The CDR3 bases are TGTGCCAGCAGTCCTTATGGCGGGAGTTATGAGCAGTTCTTC. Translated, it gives CASSPYGGSYEQFF.